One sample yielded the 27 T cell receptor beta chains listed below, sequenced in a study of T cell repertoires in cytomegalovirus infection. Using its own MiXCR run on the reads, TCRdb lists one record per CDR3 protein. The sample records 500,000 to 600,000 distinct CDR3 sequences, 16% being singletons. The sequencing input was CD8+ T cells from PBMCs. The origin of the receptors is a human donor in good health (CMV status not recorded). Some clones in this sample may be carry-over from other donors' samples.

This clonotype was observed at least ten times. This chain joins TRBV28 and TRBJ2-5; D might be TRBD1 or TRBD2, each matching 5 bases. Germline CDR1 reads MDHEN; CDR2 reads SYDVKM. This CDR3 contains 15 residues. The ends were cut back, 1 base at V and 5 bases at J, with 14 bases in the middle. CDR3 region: CASSLYAGSGETQYF. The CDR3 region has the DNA TGTGCCAGCAGTTTATATGCAGGGTCGGGGGAGACCCAGTACTTC.

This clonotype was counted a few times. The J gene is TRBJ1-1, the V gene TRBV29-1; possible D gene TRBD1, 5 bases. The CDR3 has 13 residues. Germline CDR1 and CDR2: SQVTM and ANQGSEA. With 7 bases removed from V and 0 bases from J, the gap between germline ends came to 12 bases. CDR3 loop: CSGGPRLNTEAFF. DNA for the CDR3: TGCAGCGGGGGACCGAGGCTGAACACTGAAGCTTTCTTT.

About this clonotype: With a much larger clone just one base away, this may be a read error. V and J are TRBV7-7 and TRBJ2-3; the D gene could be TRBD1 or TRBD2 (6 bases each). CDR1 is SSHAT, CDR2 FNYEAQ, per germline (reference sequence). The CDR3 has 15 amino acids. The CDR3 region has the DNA TGTGCTAGCAGCTTACGCGTGGGGGGCACAGGTACGCAGTATTTT. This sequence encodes CASSLRVGGTGTQYF.

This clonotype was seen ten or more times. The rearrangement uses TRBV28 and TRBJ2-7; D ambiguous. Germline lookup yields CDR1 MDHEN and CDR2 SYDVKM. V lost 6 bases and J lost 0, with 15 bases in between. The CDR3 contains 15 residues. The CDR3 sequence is CASSPLRTVSYEQYF. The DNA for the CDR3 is TGTGCCAGCAGCCCCCTTAGGACGGTCTCCTACGAGCAGTACTTC.

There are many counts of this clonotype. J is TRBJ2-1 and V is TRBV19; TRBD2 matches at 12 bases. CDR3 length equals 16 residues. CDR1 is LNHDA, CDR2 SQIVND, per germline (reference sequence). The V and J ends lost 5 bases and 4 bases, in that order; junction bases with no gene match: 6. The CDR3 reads CASSAGLAGTYNEQFF. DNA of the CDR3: TGTGCCAGTAGTGCCGGACTAGCGGGGACTTACAATGAGCAGTTCTTC.

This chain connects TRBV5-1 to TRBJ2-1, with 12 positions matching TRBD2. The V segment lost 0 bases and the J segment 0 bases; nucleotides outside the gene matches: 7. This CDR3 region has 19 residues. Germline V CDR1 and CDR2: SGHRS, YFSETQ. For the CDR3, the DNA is TGCGCCAGCAGCTTGGTACCTAGCGGGAGGGAATCCTCCTACAATGAGCAGTTCTTC. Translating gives CASSLVPSGRESSYNEQFF.

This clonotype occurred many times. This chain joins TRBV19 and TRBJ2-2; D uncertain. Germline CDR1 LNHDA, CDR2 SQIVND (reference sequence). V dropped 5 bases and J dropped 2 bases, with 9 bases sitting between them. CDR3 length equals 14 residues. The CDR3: CASSPLGNTGELFF. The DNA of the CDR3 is TGTGCCAGTAGTCCACTGGGTAACACCGGGGAGCTGTTTTTT.

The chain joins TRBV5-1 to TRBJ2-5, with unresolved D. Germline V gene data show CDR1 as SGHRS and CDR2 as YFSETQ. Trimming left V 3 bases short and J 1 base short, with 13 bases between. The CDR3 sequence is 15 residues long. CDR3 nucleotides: TGCGCCAGCAGCTGGACGGACGCTTTCCAAGAGACCCAGTACTTC. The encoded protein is CASSWTDAFQETQYF.

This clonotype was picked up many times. The CDR3 is CASSHAYEQYF. The CDR3 nucleotides are TGTGCCAGCAGCCACGCTTACGAGCAGTACTTC. The chain carries TRBV7-9 and TRBJ2-7, with unresolved D. Trimming removed 5 bases at V and 4 bases at J, with 6 bases between. The CDR3 totals 11 residues. Germline V gene sequence: CDR1 SEHNR, CDR2 FQNEAQ (reference sequence).

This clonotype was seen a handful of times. CDR3 in amino acids: CASSITGEEETQYF. CDR3 DNA sequence: TGTGCCAGCAGTATAACAGGGGAGGAGGAGACCCAGTACTTC. The chain joins TRBV6-1 to TRBJ2-5; D perhaps matches TRBD1 (7 bases). In germline, CDR1 is MNHNS, CDR2 SASEGT. Trimming took 5 bases from V and 5 from J, leaving 15 bases between them. The CDR3 is 14 amino acids.

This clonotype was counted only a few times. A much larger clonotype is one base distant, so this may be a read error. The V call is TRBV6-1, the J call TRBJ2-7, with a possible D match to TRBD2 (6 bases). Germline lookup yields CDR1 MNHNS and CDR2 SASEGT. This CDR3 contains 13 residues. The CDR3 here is CASSEGLSYAQYF. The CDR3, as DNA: TGTGCCAGCTCGGAGGGACTCTCCTACGCGCAGTACTTC.

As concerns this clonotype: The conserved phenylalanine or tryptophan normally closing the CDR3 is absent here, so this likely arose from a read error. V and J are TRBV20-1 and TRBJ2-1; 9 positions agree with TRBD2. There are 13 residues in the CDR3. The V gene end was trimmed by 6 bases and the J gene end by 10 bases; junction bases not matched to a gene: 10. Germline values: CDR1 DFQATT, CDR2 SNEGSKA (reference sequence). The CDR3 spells CSAVAGVGREQFY. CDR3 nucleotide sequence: TGCAGTGCGGTAGCGGGAGTGGGTCGGGAGCAGTTCTAC.

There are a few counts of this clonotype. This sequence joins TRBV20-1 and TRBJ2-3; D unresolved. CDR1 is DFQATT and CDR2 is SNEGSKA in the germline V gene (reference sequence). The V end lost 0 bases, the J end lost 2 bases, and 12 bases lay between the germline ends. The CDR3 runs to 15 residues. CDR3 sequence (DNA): TGCAGTGCTAGAGACTACGCGACTCCCACAGATACGCAGTATTTT. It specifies CSARDYATPTDTQYF.

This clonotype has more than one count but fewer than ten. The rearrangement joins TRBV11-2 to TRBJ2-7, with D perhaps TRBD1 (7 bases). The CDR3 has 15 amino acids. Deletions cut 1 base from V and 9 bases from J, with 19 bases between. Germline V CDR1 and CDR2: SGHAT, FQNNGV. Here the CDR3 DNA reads TGTGCCAGCAGCTTAGGGTTCGGGGCAGGGGGAGGGCAGTACTTC. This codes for CASSLGFGAGGGQYF.

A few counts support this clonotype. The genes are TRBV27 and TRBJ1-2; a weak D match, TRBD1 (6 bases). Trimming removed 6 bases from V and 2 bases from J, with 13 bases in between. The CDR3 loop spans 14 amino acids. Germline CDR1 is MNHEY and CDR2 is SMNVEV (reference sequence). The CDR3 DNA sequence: TGTGCCAGCAGCCCTCGGGGGCTCAACTATGGCTACACCTTC. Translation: CASSPRGLNYGYTF.

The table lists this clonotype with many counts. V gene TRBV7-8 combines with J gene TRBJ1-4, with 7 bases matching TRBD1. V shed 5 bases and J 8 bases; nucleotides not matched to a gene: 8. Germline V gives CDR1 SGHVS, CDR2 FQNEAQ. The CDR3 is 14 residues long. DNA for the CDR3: TGTGCCAGCAGCAAAGACAGGGTGCAAGAAAAACTGTTTTTT. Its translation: CASSKDRVQEKLFF.

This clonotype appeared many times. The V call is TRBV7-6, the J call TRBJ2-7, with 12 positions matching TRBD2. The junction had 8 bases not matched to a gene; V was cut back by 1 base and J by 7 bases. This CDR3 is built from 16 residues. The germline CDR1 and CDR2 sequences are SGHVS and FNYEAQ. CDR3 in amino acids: CASSLGTSGTKLEQYF. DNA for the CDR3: TGTGCCAGCAGCTTAGGGACTAGCGGGACTAAGTTGGAGCAGTACTTC.

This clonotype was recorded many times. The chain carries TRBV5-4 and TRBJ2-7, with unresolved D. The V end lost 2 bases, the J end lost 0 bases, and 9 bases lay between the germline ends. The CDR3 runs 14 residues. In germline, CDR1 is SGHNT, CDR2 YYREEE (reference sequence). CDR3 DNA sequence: TGTGCCAGCAGCTTATTTACAGACTCCTACGAGCAGTACTTC. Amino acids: CASSLFTDSYEQYF. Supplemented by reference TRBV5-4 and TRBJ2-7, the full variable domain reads ETGVTQSPTHLIKTRGQQVTLRCSSQSGHNTVSWYQQALGQGPQFIFQYYREEENGRGNFPPRFSGLQFPNYSSELNVNALELDDSALYLCASSLFTDSYEQYFGPGTRLTVT.

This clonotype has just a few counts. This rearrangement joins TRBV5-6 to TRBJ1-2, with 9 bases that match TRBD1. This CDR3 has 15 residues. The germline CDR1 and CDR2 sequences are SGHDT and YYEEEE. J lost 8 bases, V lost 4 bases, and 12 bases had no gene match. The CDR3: CASSLSGTGQKGYTF. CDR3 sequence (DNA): TGTGCCAGCAGCCTTTCCGGGACAGGGCAGAAGGGCTACACCTTC. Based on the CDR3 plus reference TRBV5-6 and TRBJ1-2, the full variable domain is DAGVTQSPTHLIKTRGQQVTLRCSPKSGHDTVSWYQQALGQGPQFIFQYYEEEERQRGNFPDRFSGHQFPNYSSELNVNALLLGDSALYLCASSLSGTGQKGYTFGSGTRLTVV.

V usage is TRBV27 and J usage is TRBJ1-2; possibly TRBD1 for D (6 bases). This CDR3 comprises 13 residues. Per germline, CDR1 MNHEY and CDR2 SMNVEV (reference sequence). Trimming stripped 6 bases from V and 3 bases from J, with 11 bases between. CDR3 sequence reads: CASRIRGDYGYTF. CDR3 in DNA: TGTGCCAGCAGGATCAGGGGAGACTATGGCTACACCTTC.

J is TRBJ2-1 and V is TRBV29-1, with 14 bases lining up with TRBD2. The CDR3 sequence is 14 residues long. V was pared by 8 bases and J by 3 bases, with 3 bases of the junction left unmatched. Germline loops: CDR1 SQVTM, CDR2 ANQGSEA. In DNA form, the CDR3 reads TGCAGCTCGGGACTAGCGGGGGTCTACAATGAGCAGTTCTTC. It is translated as CSSGLAGVYNEQFF.

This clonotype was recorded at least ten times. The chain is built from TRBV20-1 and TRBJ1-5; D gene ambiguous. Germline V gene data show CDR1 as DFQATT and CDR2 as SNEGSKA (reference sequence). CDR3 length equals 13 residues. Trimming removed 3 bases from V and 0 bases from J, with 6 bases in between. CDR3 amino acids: CSARPDSNQPQHF. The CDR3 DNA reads TGCAGTGCTAGGCCAGATAGCAATCAGCCCCAGCATTTT.

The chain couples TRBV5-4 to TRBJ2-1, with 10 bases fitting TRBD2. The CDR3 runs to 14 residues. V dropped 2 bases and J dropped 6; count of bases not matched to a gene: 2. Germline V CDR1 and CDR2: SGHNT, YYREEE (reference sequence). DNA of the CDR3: TGTGCCAGCAGCTTATCTAGCGGGAGCAATGAGCAGTTCTTC. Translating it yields CASSLSSGSNEQFF. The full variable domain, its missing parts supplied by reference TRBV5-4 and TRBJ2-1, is ETGVTQSPTHLIKTRGQQVTLRCSSQSGHNTVSWYQQALGQGPQFIFQYYREEENGRGNFPPRFSGLQFPNYSSELNVNALELDDSALYLCASSLSSGSNEQFFGPGTRLTVL.

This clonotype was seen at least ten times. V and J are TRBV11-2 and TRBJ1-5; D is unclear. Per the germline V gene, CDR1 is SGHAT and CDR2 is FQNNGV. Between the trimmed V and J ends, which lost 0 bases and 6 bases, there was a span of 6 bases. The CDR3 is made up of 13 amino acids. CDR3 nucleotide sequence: TGTGCCAGCAGCTTAGAAGAAGGTCAGCCCCAGCATTTT. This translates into CASSLEEGQPQHF.

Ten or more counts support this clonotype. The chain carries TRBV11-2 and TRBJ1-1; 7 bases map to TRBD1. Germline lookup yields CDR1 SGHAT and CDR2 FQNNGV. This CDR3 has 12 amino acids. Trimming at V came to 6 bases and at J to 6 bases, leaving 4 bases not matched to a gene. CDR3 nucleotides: TGTGCCAGCAGAACAGGGGAATCTGAAGCTTTCTTT. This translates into CASRTGESEAFF.

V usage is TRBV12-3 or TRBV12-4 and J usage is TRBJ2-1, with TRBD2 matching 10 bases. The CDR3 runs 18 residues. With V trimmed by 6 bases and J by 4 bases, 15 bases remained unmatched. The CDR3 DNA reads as TGTGCCAGCAGCCCCGGGCTAGCGGGGGCTCGAATATACAATGAGCAGTTCTTC. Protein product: CASSPGLAGARIYNEQFF.

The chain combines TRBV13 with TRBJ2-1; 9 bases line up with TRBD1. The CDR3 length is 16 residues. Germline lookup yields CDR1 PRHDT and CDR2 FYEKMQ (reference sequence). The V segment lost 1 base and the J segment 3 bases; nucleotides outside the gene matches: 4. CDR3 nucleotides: TGTGCCAGCAGCTTAGCGGGACAGGGTCTCTACAATGAGCAGTTCTTC. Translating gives CASSLAGQGLYNEQFF.